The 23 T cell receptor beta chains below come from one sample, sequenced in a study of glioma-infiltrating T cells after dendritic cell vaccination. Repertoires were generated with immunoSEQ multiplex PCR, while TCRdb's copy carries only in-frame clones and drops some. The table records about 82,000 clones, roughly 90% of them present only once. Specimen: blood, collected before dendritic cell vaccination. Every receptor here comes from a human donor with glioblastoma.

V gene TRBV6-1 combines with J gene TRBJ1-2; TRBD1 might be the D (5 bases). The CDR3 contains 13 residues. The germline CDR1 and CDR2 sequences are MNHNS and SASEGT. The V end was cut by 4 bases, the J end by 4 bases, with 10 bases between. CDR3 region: CASSADILYGYTF. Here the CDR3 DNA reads TGTGCCAGCAGTGCGGACATTCTCTATGGCTACACCTTC.

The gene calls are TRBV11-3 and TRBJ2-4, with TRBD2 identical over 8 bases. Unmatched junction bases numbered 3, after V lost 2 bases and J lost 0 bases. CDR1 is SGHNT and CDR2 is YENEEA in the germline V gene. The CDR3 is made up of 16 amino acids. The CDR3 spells CASSLLAGLAKNIQYF. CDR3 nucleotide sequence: TGTGCCAGCAGCTTATTAGCGGGGCTAGCCAAAAACATTCAGTACTTC.

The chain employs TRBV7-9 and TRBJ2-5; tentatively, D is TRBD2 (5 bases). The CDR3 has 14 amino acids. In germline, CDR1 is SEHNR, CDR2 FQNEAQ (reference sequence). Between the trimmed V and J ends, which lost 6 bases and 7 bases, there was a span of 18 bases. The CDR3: CASRDSGLPSTQYF. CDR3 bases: TGTGCCAGCAGAGATTCAGGACTCCCTTCGACCCAGTACTTC.

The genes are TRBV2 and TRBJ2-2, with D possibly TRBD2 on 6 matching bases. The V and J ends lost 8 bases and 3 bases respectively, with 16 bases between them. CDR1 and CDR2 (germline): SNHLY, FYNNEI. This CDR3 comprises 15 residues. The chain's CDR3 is CASSEEGRDTGELFF. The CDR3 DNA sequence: TGTGCCAGCTCCGAGGAGGGAAGAGACACCGGGGAGCTGTTTTTT.

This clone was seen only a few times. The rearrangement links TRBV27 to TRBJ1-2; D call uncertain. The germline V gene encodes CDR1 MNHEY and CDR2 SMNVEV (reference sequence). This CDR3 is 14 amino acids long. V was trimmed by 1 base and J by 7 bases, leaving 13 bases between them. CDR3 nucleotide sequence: TGTGCCAGCAGTTTATTGTCGGGTTTGGGTGGCTACACCTTC. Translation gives CASSLLSGLGGYTF.

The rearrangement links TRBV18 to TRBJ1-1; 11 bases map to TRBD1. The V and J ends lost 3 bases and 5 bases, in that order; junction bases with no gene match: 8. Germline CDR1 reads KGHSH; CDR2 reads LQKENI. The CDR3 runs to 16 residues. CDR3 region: CASSPNPGQGGTEAFF. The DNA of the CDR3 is TGTGCCAGCTCACCGAATCCGGGACAGGGGGGGACTGAAGCTTTCTTT.

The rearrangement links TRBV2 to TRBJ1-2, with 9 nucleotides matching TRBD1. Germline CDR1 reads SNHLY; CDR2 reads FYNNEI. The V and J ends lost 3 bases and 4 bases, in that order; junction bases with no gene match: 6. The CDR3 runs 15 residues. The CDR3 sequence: CASSEDRGTSYGYTF. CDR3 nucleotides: TGTGCCAGCAGTGAGGACAGGGGAACGAGCTATGGCTACACCTTC.

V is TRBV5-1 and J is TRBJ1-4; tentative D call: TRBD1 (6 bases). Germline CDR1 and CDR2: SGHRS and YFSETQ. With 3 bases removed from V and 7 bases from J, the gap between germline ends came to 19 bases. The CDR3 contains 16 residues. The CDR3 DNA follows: TGCGCCAGCAGCTCCCTCAGGGGATCTATCGGTGAAAAACTGTTTTTT. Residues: CASSSLRGSIGEKLFF.

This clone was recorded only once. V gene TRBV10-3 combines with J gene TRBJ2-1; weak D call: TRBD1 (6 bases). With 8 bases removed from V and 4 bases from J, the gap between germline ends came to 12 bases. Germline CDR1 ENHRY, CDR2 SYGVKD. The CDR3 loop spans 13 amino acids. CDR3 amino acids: CAIGGTSYNEQFF. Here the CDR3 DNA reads TGTGCCATCGGGGGCACTAGTTACAATGAGCAGTTCTTC.

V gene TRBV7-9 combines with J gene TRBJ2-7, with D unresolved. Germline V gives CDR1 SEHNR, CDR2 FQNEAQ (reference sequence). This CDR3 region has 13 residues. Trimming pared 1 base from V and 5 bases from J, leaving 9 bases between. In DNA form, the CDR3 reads TGTGCCAGCAGCTTAGGGCCGCGGAACGAGCAGTACTTC. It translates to CASSLGPRNEQYF.

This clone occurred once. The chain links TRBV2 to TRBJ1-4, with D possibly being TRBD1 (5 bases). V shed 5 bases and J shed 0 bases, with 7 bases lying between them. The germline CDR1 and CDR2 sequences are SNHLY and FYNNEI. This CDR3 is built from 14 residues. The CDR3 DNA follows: TGTGCCAGCAGTCTCAGGGCAACTAATGAAAAACTGTTTTTT. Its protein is CASSLRATNEKLFF. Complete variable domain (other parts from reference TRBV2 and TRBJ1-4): EPEVTQTPSHQVTQMGQEVILRCVPISNHLYFYWYRQILGQKVEFLVSFYNNEISEKSEIFDDQFSVERPDGSNFTLKIRSTKLEDSAMYFCASSLRATNEKLFFGSGTQLSVL.

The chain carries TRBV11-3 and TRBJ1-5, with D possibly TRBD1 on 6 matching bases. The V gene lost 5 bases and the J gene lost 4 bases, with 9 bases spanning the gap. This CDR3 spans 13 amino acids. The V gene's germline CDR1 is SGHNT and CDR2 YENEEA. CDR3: CASSPGQNQPQHF. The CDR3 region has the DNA TGTGCCAGCAGCCCCGGACAGAATCAGCCCCAGCATTTT.

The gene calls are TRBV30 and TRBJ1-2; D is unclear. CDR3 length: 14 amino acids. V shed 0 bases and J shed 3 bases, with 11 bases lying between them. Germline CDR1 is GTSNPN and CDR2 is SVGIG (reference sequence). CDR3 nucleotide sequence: TGTGCCTGGAGTGTTTACCGAGATGACTATGGCTACACCTTC. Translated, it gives CAWSVYRDDYGYTF.

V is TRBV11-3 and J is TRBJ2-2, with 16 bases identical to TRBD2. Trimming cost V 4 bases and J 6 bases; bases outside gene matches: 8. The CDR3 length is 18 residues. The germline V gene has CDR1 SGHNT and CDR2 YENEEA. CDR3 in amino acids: CASSWGTGTSGRAGELFF. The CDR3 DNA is TGTGCCAGCAGCTGGGGGACCGGGACTAGCGGGAGGGCCGGGGAGCTGTTTTTT.

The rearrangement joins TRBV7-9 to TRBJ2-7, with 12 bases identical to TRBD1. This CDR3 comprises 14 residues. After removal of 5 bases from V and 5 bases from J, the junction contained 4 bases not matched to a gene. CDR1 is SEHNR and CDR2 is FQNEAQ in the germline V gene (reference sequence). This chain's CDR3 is CASSKGTGGDEQYF. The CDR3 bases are TGTGCCAGCAGCAAAGGGACAGGGGGCGACGAGCAGTACTTC.

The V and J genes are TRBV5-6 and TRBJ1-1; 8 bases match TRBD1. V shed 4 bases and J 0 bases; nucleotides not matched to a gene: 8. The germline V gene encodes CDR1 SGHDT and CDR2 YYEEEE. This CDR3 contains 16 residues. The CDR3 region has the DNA TGTGCCAGCAGCAGTAGGGACAGGTCCATGAACACTGAAGCTTTCTTT. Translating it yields CASSSRDRSMNTEAFF.

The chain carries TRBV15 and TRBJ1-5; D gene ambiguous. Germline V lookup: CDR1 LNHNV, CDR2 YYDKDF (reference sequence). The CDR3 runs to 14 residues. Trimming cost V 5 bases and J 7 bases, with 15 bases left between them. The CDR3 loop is CATSQSSLWQPQHF. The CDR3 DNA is TGTGCCACCAGCCAAAGTTCCCTATGGCAGCCCCAGCATTTT.

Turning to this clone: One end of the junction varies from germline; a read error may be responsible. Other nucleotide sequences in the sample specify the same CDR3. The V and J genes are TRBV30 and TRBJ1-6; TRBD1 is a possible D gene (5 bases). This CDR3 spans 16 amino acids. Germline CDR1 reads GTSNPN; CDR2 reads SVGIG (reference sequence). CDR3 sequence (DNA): TGTGCCTGGAGTGTACCCCAATCGACAGTTAATTCCCCCCTCCACTTT. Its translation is CAWSVPQSTVNSPLHF.

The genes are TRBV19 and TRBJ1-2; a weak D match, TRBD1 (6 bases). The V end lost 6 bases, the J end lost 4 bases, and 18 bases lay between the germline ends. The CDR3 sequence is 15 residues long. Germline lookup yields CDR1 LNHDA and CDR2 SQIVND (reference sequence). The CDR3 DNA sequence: TGTGCCAGTAGCACAAAAAGACAGGTGCTCTATGGCTACACCTTC. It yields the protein CASSTKRQVLYGYTF.

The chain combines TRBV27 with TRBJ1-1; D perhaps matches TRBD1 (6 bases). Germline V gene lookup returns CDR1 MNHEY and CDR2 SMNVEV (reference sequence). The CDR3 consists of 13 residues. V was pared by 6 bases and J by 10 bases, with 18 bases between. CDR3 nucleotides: TGTGCCAGCAGACTAGATCGGGGGGCGGCAGCTTTCTTT. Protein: CASRLDRGAAAFF.

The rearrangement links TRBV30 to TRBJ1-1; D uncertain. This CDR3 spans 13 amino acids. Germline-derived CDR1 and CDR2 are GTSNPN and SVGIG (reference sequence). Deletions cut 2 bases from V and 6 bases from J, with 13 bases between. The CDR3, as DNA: TGTGCCTGGAGTCCCCGACTTGAAGCTGAAGCTTTCTTT. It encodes CAWSPRLEAEAFF.

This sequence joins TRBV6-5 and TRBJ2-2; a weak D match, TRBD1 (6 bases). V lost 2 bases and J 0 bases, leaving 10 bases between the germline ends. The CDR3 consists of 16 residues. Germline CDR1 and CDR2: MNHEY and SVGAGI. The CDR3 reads CASSYRTVANTGELFF. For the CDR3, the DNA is TGTGCCAGCAGTTACCGGACAGTGGCGAACACCGGGGAGCTGTTTTTT.

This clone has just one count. The CDR3 DNA is TGTGCCAGCAGTTTAACAGGGATTGCCAGGAACACTGAAGCTTTCTTT. This gives the protein CASSLTGIARNTEAFF. This chain joins TRBV27 and TRBJ1-1, with D possibly being TRBD1 (6 bases). The CDR3 runs to 16 residues. Germline lookup yields CDR1 MNHEY and CDR2 SMNVEV (reference sequence). V lost 2 bases and J lost 1, with 14 bases in between.